The clone carrying this TCR beta chain showed up just a few times. The sample originates from a study of radiotherapy plus CTLA-4 blockade in lung cancer. J gave up 1 base and V 2 bases, and 5 bases lay outside the gene matches. CDR1 and CDR2 from the germline V gene are SEHNR and FQNEAQ (reference sequence). The CDR3 sequence is 17 residues long. The method was immunoSEQ multiplex PCR; TCRdb's version includes in-frame clones alone and lacks a portion of them. The data contain some 60,000 clones, approximately 79% of them singletons. The sequence came from a human donor with non-small cell lung cancer who had a complete response to radiotherapy plus ipilimumab. This sequence joins TRBV7-9 and TRBJ2-2; TRBD2 agrees at 9 bases. Specimen: peripheral blood, collected from a patient treated with radiotherapy plus ipilimumab. The CDR3 DNA sequence: TGTGCCAGCAGCTTAACCCTAGCGGGGAGGAACACCGGGGAGCTGTTTTTT. Protein product: CASSLTLAGRNTGELFF.